These T cell receptor beta chains were read from a single sample in a study of T-cell memory formation after mild COVID-19. One entry per CDR3 protein results from TCRdb running MiXCR on the 5' RACE reads. This table has about 350,000 distinct CDR3 sequences, around 13% appearing once. The sample was PBMCs or a T cell subset sorted from them (not recorded which). These receptors came from a man in his late teens or twenties who had mild COVID-19 (a few samples of this study predate the infection). Cell type and time point are not known. The CDR3 runs from the conserved cysteine through the conserved F or W. A D gene is named only where the DNA matches it firmly. Not every row has a clone size; where given, it reads once, few, many or a size class.

J | size | V | D | CDR3 | DNA
TRBJ1-4 | - | TRBV12-3/TRBV12-4 | - | CASSRGVSTNEKLFF | TGTGCCAGCAGCCGGGGTGTCTCAACTAATGAAAAACTGTTTTTT
TRBJ2-3 | few | TRBV5-1 | - | CASSSMRTGTDTQYF | TGCGCCAGCAGCTCGATGCGGACGGGCACAGATACGCAGTATTTT
TRBJ1-2 | few | TRBV6-5 | - | CASSPGQRKGYTF | TGTGCCAGCAGTCCCGGACAGCGAAAAGGCTACACCTTC
TRBJ2-4 | - | TRBV4-1 | - | CASSSLEGSNIQYF | TGCGCCAGCAGCTCCCTCGAGGGTTCTAACATTCAGTACTTC
TRBJ2-2 | - | TRBV6-1 | - | CASSEQWIGELFF | TGTGCCAGCAGTGAACAGTGGATCGGGGAGCTGTTTTTT
TRBJ1-6 | few | TRBV6-6 | TRBD1 | CASSRGQGASSSYNSPLHF | TGTGCCAGCAGTCGTGGACAGGGGGCGTCGAGCTCCTATAATTCACCCCTCCACTTT
TRBJ2-6 | - | TRBV5-5 | - | CASSLTVPSGANVLTF | TGTGCCAGCAGCTTGACGGTCCCCTCTGGGGCCAACGTCCTGACTTTC
TRBJ2-1 | many | TRBV12-3/TRBV12-4 | - | CASSLRRIYNEQFF | TGTGCCAGCAGTTTACGCCGGATCTACAATGAGCAGTTCTTC
TRBJ2-3 | many | TRBV6-4 | - | CASSDSMASSTDTQYF | TGTGCCAGCAGTGACTCAATGGCCTCTAGCACAGATACGCAGTATTTT
TRBJ2-4 | few | TRBV9 | - | CASSVGASEQAKNIQYF | TGTGCCAGCAGCGTAGGGGCTAGCGAGCAAGCCAAAAACATTCAGTACTTC
TRBJ2-4 | few | TRBV9 | - | CASSVGQGSIQYF | TGTGCCAGCAGCGTAGGTCAGGGGAGCATTCAGTACTTC
TRBJ2-1 | - | TRBV28 | - | CASTEGGRQGYNEQFF | TGTGCCAGCACCGAGGGGGGGAGGCAGGGCTACAATGAGCAGTTCTTC
TRBJ1-2 | - | TRBV24-1 | - | CATSTGAHQGYTF | TGTGCCACCAGTACTGGGGCGCATCAGGGCTACACCTTC
TRBJ2-1 | many | TRBV5-1 | - | CASSLEGNEQFF | TGCGCCAGCAGCTTGGAAGGGAATGAGCAGTTCTTC
TRBJ2-3 | - | TRBV7-6 | - | CASSLEGPTDTQYF | TGTGCCAGCAGCTTAGAGGGTCCCACAGATACGCAGTATTTT
TRBJ2-7 | - | TRBV29-1 | TRBD1 | CSGGTARAEQYF | TGCAGCGGGGGGACAGCCCGAGCCGAGCAGTACTTC
TRBJ2-7 | - | TRBV2 | TRBD1 | CASSEAWTGVYEQYF | TGTGCCAGCAGTGAAGCGTGGACAGGGGTATACGAGCAGTACTTC
TRBJ1-1 | - | TRBV19 | - | CASSIVNTEAFF | TGTGCCAGTAGTATCGTTAACACTGAAGCTTTCTTT
TRBJ2-5 | many | TRBV5-5 | - | CASSLRGWETQYF | TGTGCCAGCAGCTTGAGGGGTTGGGAGACCCAGTACTTC
TRBJ1-1 | many | TRBV29-1 | - | CSVEFGVATEAFF | TGCAGCGTTGAGTTTGGTGTTGCCACTGAAGCTTTCTTT
TRBJ1-4 | few | TRBV7-2 | - | CASSLGQINEKLFF | TGTGCCAGCAGCTTAGGGCAGATTAATGAAAAACTGTTTTTT
TRBJ1-1 | - | TRBV4-3 | TRBD1 | CASSQAPGQGQSAFF | TGCGCCAGCAGCCAAGCTCCGGGACAGGGTCAATCAGCTTTCTTT
TRBJ2-1 | few | TRBV27 | TRBD2 | CASSLHGTRLFDEQFF | TGTGCCAGCAGTCTCCACGGGACTAGATTGTTCGATGAGCAGTTCTTC
TRBJ1-1 | few | TRBV5-1 | - | CASSIQVDGAEAFF | TGCGCCAGCAGCATACAGGTTGACGGCGCTGAAGCTTTCTTT
TRBJ1-2 | few | TRBV6-1 | - | CASSAGGYDLDYGYTF | TGTGCCAGCAGTGCGGGAGGGTACGACCTCGACTATGGCTACACCTTC